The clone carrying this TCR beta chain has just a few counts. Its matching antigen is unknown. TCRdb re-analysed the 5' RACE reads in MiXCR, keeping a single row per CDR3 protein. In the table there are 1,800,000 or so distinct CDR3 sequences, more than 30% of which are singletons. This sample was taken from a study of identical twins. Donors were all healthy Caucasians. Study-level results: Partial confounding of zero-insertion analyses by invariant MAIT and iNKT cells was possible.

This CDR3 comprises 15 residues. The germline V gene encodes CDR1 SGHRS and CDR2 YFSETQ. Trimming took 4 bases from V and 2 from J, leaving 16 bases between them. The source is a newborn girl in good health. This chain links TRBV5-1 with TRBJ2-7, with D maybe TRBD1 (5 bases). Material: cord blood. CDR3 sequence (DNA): TGCGCCAGCAGCGCGGTTCAGGGTCCCACCTACGAGCAGTACTTC. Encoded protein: CASSAVQGPTYEQYF.